What follows describes a single T cell receptor beta chain. V dropped 4 bases and J dropped 3; count of bases not matched to a gene: 6. Germline loops: CDR1 SGHRS, CDR2 YFSETQ. The CDR3 has 15 residues. Using its own MiXCR run on the RT-PCR reads, TCRdb lists one record per CDR3 protein. This table has about 680,000 distinct CDR3 sequences, 14% appearing once. The chain is built from TRBV5-1 and TRBJ1-4; 7 nucleotides line up with TRBD1. This sequence originates from a female donor in good health, serving as a healthy control. Sequenced input: memory CD4+ T cells from blood. The CDR3 region has the DNA TGCGCCAGCAGCCCAACAGGGGCGGCTAATGAAAAACTGTTTTTT. Its protein is CASSPTGAANEKLFF.